The T cell receptor beta chain under discussion was sequenced for a study of blood T cell repertoires in COVID-19. Across the whole study: Specimens from acute and convalescent COVID-19 originated in the United States, Italy and Spain. The cDNA or gDNA used as material had been derived from T cells, B-cell-depleted T cells, or PBMCs.

In the original processing: Using reference gene primer amplification, nucleated cell counts were estimated. This table comes from immunoSEQ multiplex PCR, and its TCRdb copy is limited to in-frame clones, with some not included. V and J calls and clone size are given by that table; D and trimming were obtained from the DNA. Counted here are about 200,000 clones, 88% occurring once; the ten biggest clones make up under 2%. Germline CDR1 SGHRS, CDR2 YFSETQ. The CDR3 is 16 amino acids. J was trimmed by 8 bases and V by 3 bases; bases with no gene match: 11. Sequencing used peripheral blood. The TCR sequence derives from a man aged 18-30 years with active or convalescent COVID-19. This rearrangement joins TRBV5-1 to TRBJ1-4; 9 bases map to TRBD1. The CDR3 protein is CASSSLPGQGNEKLFF. The CDR3 DNA sequence: TGCGCCAGCAGCTCCCTTCCGGGACAGGGTAACGAAAAACTGTTTTTT. The variable domain in full, with the rest retrieved from reference TRBV5-1 and TRBJ1-4, is KAGVTQTPRYLIKTRGQQVTLSCSPISGHRSVSWYQQTPGQGLQFLFEYFSETQRNKGNFPGRFSGRQFSNSRSEMNVSTLELGDSALYLCASSSLPGQGNEKLFFGSGTQLSVL.